The rows below give T cell receptor beta chains drawn from one sample of a study of blood T cell repertoires in COVID-19. Data came from immunoSEQ multiplex PCR; TCRdb stores just in-frame clones and leaves some out. Here the sample spans about 220,000 clones, 75% to 90% being singletons. Source material: peripheral blood. These receptors were taken from a woman in her seventies with COVID-19, enrolled during active disease. CDR3s include the opening cysteine and the closing phenylalanine or tryptophan. The size field is filled for only some rows; it gives once, few, many or a size class.

j_call clone_size v_call cdr3_aa
TRBJ2-2 - TRBV27 CASSLRGSGELFF
TRBJ2-1 - TRBV7-2 CASSLVYSDNEQFF
TRBJ1-2 - TRBV18 CASSPADRANGYTF
TRBJ2-5 - TRBV6-2/TRBV6-3 CASSRWGQSDGTQYF
TRBJ2-5 few TRBV6-5 CASRSESQETQYF
TRBJ2-7 - TRBV5-6 CASSLTGTGGEQYF
TRBJ2-3 - TRBV5-1 CASSLVSGGSTDTQYF
TRBJ2-3 few TRBV28 CASSLEGGIIPYTQYF
TRBJ1-1 - TRBV5-4 CASSLSPWTGAEAFF
TRBJ2-1 - TRBV5-5 CASGRSYNEQFF
TRBJ1-1 - TRBV7-9 CASSLQGGTEAFF
TRBJ1-2 once TRBV28 CASRGQGHLIGYTF
TRBJ2-1 - TRBV6-5 CASSSAPLVGEQFF
TRBJ2-1 - TRBV5-1 CASSLAGGATSEQFF
TRBJ1-6 - TRBV21-1 CASIPRTGPGSPLHF
TRBJ2-5 - TRBV7-9 CASSLSSGSSETQYF
TRBJ2-7 once TRBV28 CASSTVSGHNGGPYEQYF
TRBJ1-4 - TRBV6-2/TRBV6-3 CASSYAGVGEKLFF